The clone carrying this T cell receptor (beta chain) was recorded at least ten times. What it recognizes is unknown. These data are taken from a study of spatial heterogeneity in lung cancer. Study-level information: The correlation between TCR transcript counts in tumor regions and a T cell module score from matched bulk RNA-seq was strong. Unique TCR and UMI combinations averaged more than ten appearances each in raw reads. Study-wide results and caveats: Within tumors, counts of expanded alpha and beta TCRs tracked tumor mutation counts.

The time point denotes: sample taken at primary tumor resection. Tumor, nontumor lung or frozen PBMC supplied whole RNA that was sequenced unsorted. Carried by each TCR cDNA molecule was a unique molecular identifier. TCRdb ran MiXCR on the 5' RACE reads and lists one entry per CDR3 protein. The table includes 7,500 to 9,000 distinct CDR3 sequences, more than 9% detected once. The CDR3 spans 16 residues. Per the germline V gene, CDR1 is MGHRA and CDR2 is YSYEKL. V lost 3 bases and J 3 bases, leaving 17 bases between the germline ends. The rearrangement uses TRBV4-1 and TRBJ1-2, with D maybe TRBD1 (5 bases). The sample consisted of lung tumor tissue, taken at surgery. This sequence originates from a male donor with early-stage non-small cell lung cancer. Here the CDR3 DNA reads TGCGCCAGCAGCCATGTTCGAGGTGGGGGAGACTATGGCTACACCTTC. Amino acids: CASSHVRGGGDYGYTF.